The 8 T cell receptor beta chains below come from one sample, sequenced in a study of early T cells in non-severe SARS-CoV-2 infection. In TCRdb, the 5' RACE reads were re-called with MiXCR into one record per CDR3 protein. The repertoire includes roughly 70,000 distinct CDR3 sequences, roughly an eighth of them detected once, and roughly 8.3% sits in the top ten. What was sequenced was whole blood. The receptors shown here come from an adult who was a healthcare worker with PCR-confirmed SARS-CoV-2 infection or an uninfected control (not recorded which).

J is TRBJ2-4 and V is TRBV10-3, with 10 bases aligning to TRBD1. J was trimmed by 2 bases and V by 10 bases; bases with no gene match: 5. Germline V CDR1 and CDR2: ENHRY, SYGVKD. This CDR3 comprises 14 residues. CDR3 nucleotides: TGTGCCACCCCGGACAGGGGGACCAAAAACATTCAGTACTTC. Its translation: CATPDRGTKNIQYF.

The chain recombines TRBV15 with TRBJ2-7; tentative D call: TRBD2 (7 bases). V lost 1 base and J lost 4, with 11 bases in between. The CDR3 is 14 amino acids. CDR1 is LNHNV and CDR2 is YYDKDF in the germline V gene (reference sequence). The CDR3 region is CATSRAGGRYEQYF. The CDR3 region has the DNA TGTGCCACCAGCAGAGCGGGGGGCAGGTACGAGCAGTACTTC.

The rearrangement joins TRBV29-1 to TRBJ1-2; TRBD1 matches at 8 bases. The germline CDR1 and CDR2 sequences are SQVTM and ANQGSEA. With V trimmed by 4 bases and J by 8 bases, 9 bases remained unmatched. The CDR3 loop spans 13 amino acids. CDR3 bases: TGCAGCGTTGGTGCGGACAGGGTAGGGGGCTACACCTTC. Amino acid sequence: CSVGADRVGGYTF.

A few counts support this clonotype. The chain uses TRBV3-1 and TRBJ2-7, with D possibly TRBD2 on 5 matching bases. The ends were cut back, 1 base at V and 5 bases at J, with 15 bases in the middle. Germline V gene sequence: CDR1 LGHDT, CDR2 YNNKEL (reference sequence). The CDR3 contains 15 residues. CDR3 sequence reads: CASSQGGGPNHEQYF. The CDR3 DNA is TGTGCCAGCAGCCAAGGAGGCGGGCCAAACCACGAGCAGTACTTC.

This clonotype was detected a few times. The chain uses TRBV9 and TRBJ1-3, with D possibly being TRBD1 (5 bases). The ends were cut back, 2 bases at V and 0 bases at J, with 12 bases in the middle. Germline CDR1 is SGDLS and CDR2 is YYNGEE. There are 16 residues in the CDR3. This CDR3 reads CASSVEEGSSGNTIYF. The CDR3, as DNA: TGTGCCAGCAGCGTGGAGGAGGGGAGCTCTGGAAACACCATATATTTT.

V and J are TRBV7-9 and TRBJ2-7; the D is unclear. The CDR3 is 13 residues long. CDR1 SEHNR and CDR2 FQNEAQ come from the germline V gene (reference sequence). V was pared by 5 bases and J by 0 bases, with 8 bases between. CDR3 protein: CASSPIHSYEQYF. The CDR3 DNA sequence: TGTGCCAGCAGCCCAATCCACTCCTACGAGCAGTACTTC.

This clonotype was counted a few times. This may be a read error: a much more frequent sequence differs by one nucleotide. This chain uses TRBV20-1 with TRBJ2-1; 7 bases agree with TRBD2. Germline V gives CDR1 DFQATT, CDR2 SNEGSKA (reference sequence). This CDR3 has 15 amino acids. The CDR3 coding sequence is TGCAGTGCTAGAGAGGAGGGAGGGCCGAGTAATGAGCAGTGCTTC. This sequence encodes CSAREEGGPSNEQCF.

The rearrangement uses TRBV29-1 and TRBJ1-2; weak D call: TRBD1 (6 bases). Per germline, CDR1 SQVTM and CDR2 ANQGSEA. The CDR3 is 9 residues long. As DNA, the CDR3 is TGCAGTGCAGGGGCTGGCTACACCTTC. It specifies CSAGAGYTF.